This T cell receptor beta chain came from a study of T cell responses to AZD1222 COVID-19 vaccine. Profiling relied on immunoSEQ multiplex PCR, and the TCRdb table lists in-frame clones only, not all of them. The data contain around 100,000 clones, about 90% of them singletons. The CDR3 consists of 12 residues. V was shortened by 4 bases and J by 3 bases, with 6 bases between the two germline ends. CDR1 is KGHSH and CDR2 is LQKENI in the germline V gene. Points on this clone: Antigen specificity is unknown.

The study, taken as a whole, reports: Among vaccine-associated CD4 TCRs, coverage spanned spike, with dominance at 160-218 and 743-854.

This specimen was peripheral blood, taken on day 0 of AZD1222 vaccination. The origin of this receptor is an adult in good health. This chain links TRBV18 with TRBJ2-5, with D hard to call. The CDR3 region is CASSRSEETQYF. CDR3 DNA: TGTGCCAGCTCACGGAGTGAAGAGACCCAGTACTTC.